This T cell receptor (beta chain) was captured in a study of CDR3 diversity in severe acne. TCRdb re-called the PCR reads through MiXCR, storing one row per CDR3 protein. The profile shows some 85,000 distinct CDR3 sequences, around 50% of them singletons. With 11 bases clipped from V and 9 bases from J, the junction kept 7 bases outside the gene matches. This CDR3 region has 12 residues. Germline assignment: CDR1 MRHNA and CDR2 SNTAGT. This clonotype was counted ten times or more. This clonotype was sampled from a male donor with severe acne vulgaris. V and J are TRBV6-4 and TRBJ1-1; 12 nucleotides agree with TRBD1. The sequenced sample consisted of blood. CDR3 coding DNA: TGTGCCGGAGGGACAGGGGGCGCTAAAGCTTTCTTT. Its protein is CAGGTGGAKAFF.